A selection of T cell receptor beta chains follows, all from one sample in a study of neoadjuvant nivolumab and ipilimumab in lung cancer. Clones were read by immunoSEQ multiplex PCR, and TCRdb kept only the in-frame ones, dropping some. This table has some 4,000 clones, roughly 76% appearing once. The sample here was normal lung tissue adjacent to the tumor, taken after neoadjuvant nivolumab, alone or with ipilimumab, at or shortly before surgery. The receptors stem from an adult with non-small cell lung cancer. Some clones in this sample may be carry-over from other donors' samples. The CDR3 runs from the conserved cysteine through the conserved F or W. The D gene is left open where the match is weak. Size values are once, few and many counts, or a class for expanded clones, and some rows have none.

D gene,CDR3 length,V gene,clone size,J gene,CDR3 protein,CDR3 DNA
TRBD1,14,TRBV5-1,.,TRBJ2-2,CASSTGQGAGELFF,TGCGCCAGCAGCACAGGACAGGGCGCCGGGGAGCTGTTTTTT
.,14,TRBV4-1,.,TRBJ1-4,CASSQDRNAQKLFF,TGCGCCAGCAGCCAAGATAGGAACGCCCAAAAACTGTTTTTT
.,16,TRBV5-1,.,TRBJ1-4,CASSLPAIGSDEKLFF,TGCGCCAGCAGCCTACCGGCGATCGGGTCGGATGAAAAACTGTTTTTT
TRBD1,13,TRBV10-3,once,TRBJ2-7,CAISRDRENEQYF,TGTGCCATCAGTAGGGACAGGGAAAACGAGCAGTACTTC
.,13,TRBV30,few,TRBJ1-2,CAWSGLGEYGYTF,TGTGCCTGGAGTGGGTTAGGGGAATATGGCTACACCTTC
.,15,TRBV30,.,TRBJ2-1,CAWSVHGLPRNEQFF,TGTGCCTGGAGTGTACATGGTCTACCTAGGAATGAGCAGTTCTTC
.,13,TRBV10-3,.,TRBJ2-7,CAISVAGADEQYF,TGTGCCATCAGTGTAGCCGGGGCCGACGAGCAGTACTTC
.,13,TRBV6-5,.,TRBJ1-4,CASSPRDPEKLFF,TGTGCCAGCAGCCCCCGGGACCCTGAAAAACTGTTTTTT
TRBD1,16,TRBV5-1,.,TRBJ1-4,CASRRQGTQTNEKLFF,TGCGCCAGCAGGAGACAGGGGACGCAGACTAATGAAAAACTGTTTTTT
.,13,TRBV29-1,.,TRBJ2-7,CSVVTGYTYEQYF,TGCAGCGTAGTCACAGGGTACACCTACGAGCAGTACTTC
TRBD1,16,TRBV15,.,TRBJ2-7,CATSTRRGRGLYEQYF,TGTGCCACCAGCACGAGAAGGGGCAGGGGGCTTTACGAGCAGTACTTC
.,17,TRBV5-1,.,TRBJ2-1,CASSLATGQDLRSEQFF,TGCGCCAGCAGCTTGGCCACTGGGCAGGACCTAAGATCAGAGCAGTTCTTC
.,13,TRBV29-1,.,TRBJ2-1,CSVDVLDPNEQFF,TGCAGCGTTGACGTACTAGATCCAAATGAGCAGTTCTTC
TRBD1,15,TRBV27,.,TRBJ1-1,CASSPWMGQYTEAFF,TGTGCCAGCAGTCCCTGGATGGGACAGTACACTGAAGCTTTCTTT
TRBD2,17,TRBV27,.,TRBJ2-2,CASSLPRLAGTTGELFF,TGTGCCAGCAGTTTACCCAGACTAGCGGGAACCACCGGGGAGCTGTTTTTT
TRBD1,15,TRBV4-3,.,TRBJ2-5,CASSQDGGQGETQYF,TGCGCCAGCAGCCAAGATGGGGGACAGGGGGAGACCCAGTACTTC
TRBD1,11,TRBV30,few,TRBJ2-7,CAQGQEYEQYF,TGTGCCCAAGGACAGGAATACGAGCAGTACTTC
.,14,TRBV7-2,.,TRBJ1-2,CASSPRGLIYGYTF,TGTGCCAGCAGCCCTAGAGGGCTCATCTATGGCTACACCTTC
.,12,TRBV5-1,.,TRBJ2-7,CASSLAGDEQYF,TGCGCCAGCAGCTTGGCGGGCGACGAGCAGTACTTC
TRBD2,15,TRBV27,.,TRBJ2-5,CASSPRLTSVGTQYF,TGTGCCAGCAGTCCGCGTTTGACTAGCGTCGGGACCCAGTACTTC
.,14,TRBV10-3,.,TRBJ1-1,CAISLQGSNTEAFF,TGTGCCATCAGCCTACAGGGCTCGAACACTGAAGCTTTCTTT
.,24,TRBV12-2,.,TRBJ1-2,CASRLAIFLPCDQYLGGKRAGYTF,TGTGCAAGTCGCTTAGCGATTTTCCTCCCATGCGACCAATACCTTGGGGGGAAACGTGCTGGCTACACCTTC